This entry describes one T cell receptor beta chain. The target antigen is unknown. The sample comes from a study of blood T cells in healthy people across ages. Study background: Through template switching, about one barcoded beta molecule was captured per two T cells, as measured in model experiments. General study findings and limits: Naive T cell percentage by flow cytometry tracked strongly with beta diversity.

Sample-barcoded 5' priming and a J-beta primer mix drove a second PCR of roughly 7 to 11 cycles. At least 3 million CDR3-containing paired-end reads were obtained per sample. MiXCR, run by TCRdb on the 5' RACE reads, gives a single entry per CDR3 protein. The table has some 1.7 million distinct CDR3 sequences, about 30% seen once. V lost 6 bases to trimming and J lost 3 bases, with 12 bases between them. The CDR3 runs to 12 residues. Germline V gives CDR1 SQVTM, CDR2 ANQGSEA. This receptor was identified in a woman aged 25 to 39 in good health. This chain uses TRBV29-1 with TRBJ2-7; the D is unclear. Sequenced input: blood. The CDR3 here is CSVTGPDYEQYF. The CDR3, as DNA: TGCAGCGTCACCGGGCCTGACTACGAGCAGTACTTC.